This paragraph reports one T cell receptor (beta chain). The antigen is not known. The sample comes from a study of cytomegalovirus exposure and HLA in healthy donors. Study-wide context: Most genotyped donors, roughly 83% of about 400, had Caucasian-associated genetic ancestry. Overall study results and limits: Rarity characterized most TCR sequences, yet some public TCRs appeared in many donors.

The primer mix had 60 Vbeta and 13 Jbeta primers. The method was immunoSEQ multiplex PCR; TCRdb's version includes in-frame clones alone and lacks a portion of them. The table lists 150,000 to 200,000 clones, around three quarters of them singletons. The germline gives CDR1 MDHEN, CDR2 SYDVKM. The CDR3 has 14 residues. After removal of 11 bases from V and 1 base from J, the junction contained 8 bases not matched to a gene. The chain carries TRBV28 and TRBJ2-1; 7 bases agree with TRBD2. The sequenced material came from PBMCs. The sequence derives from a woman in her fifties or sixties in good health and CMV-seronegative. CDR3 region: CASGAGRSYNEQFF. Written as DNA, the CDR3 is TGTGCCTCTGGGGCCGGGAGGTCCTACAATGAGCAGTTCTTC.